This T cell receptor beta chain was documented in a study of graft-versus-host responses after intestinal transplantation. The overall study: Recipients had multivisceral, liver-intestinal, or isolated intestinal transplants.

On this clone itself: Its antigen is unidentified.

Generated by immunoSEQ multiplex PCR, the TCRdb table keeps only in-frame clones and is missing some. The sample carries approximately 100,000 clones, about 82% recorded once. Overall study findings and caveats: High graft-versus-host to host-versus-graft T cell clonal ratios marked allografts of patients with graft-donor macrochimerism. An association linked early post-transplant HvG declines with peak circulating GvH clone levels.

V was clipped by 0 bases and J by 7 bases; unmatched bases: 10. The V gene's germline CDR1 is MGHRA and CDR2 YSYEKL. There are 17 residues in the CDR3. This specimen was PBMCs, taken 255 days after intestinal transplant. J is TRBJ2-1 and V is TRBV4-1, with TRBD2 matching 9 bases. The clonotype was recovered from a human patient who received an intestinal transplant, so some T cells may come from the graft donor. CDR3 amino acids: CASSQENLGLAQNEQFF. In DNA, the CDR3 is TGCGCCAGCAGCCAAGAGAACTTAGGACTAGCGCAGAATGAGCAGTTCTTC.